The 25 T cell receptor beta chains given below trace back to one sample, sequenced in a study of T cells in Graves' hyperthyroidism and ophthalmopathy. Amplified TCR beta CDR3 regions derived from RNA transcripts. Researchers ran a first-round RT-PCR on the TCR CDR3 using the HTBI primer set. One entry per CDR3 protein, called by TCRdb with MiXCR from the multiplex PCR reads. This table holds over 650,000 distinct CDR3 sequences, 45% found once. The specimen was peripheral blood or thyroid tissue (not recorded which). The receptor source for this set is an adult man with Graves' disease, either hyperthyroidism or ophthalmopathy (not recorded which).

The chain employs TRBV2 and TRBJ2-6; TRBD1 might be the D (6 bases). The V end was cut by 4 bases, the J end by 4 bases, with 8 bases between. Germline V gives CDR1 SNHLY, CDR2 FYNNEI. The CDR3 runs 14 residues. The CDR3 sequence: CASSAGTGANVLTF. The CDR3 bases are TGTGCCAGCAGTGCCGGGACAGGGGCCAACGTCCTGACTTTC.

This chain connects TRBV15 to TRBJ1-6; 8 positions agree with TRBD1. Germline CDR1 LNHNV, CDR2 YYDKDF (reference sequence). The CDR3 runs to 15 residues. The ends lost 3 bases at V and 7 bases at J; junction bases unmatched: 5. For the CDR3, the DNA is TGTGCCACCAGCAGTGACAGGGGCCCCAATTCACCCCTCCACTTT. This encodes CATSSDRGPNSPLHF.

This clonotype was observed once. A read error is possible here, since a much larger clone lies one base away. The V call is TRBV11-2, the J call TRBJ1-1; no definite D call. Per the germline V gene, CDR1 is SGHAT and CDR2 is FQNNGV. The CDR3 is 14 amino acids. CDR3 DNA sequence: TGTGCCAGCAGCTTAGGACTCTCGAACACTGAAGCTTCCTTT. Protein sequence: CASSLGLSNTEASF.

Points on this clonotype: Its ends do not fully match the called genes, so a read error is possible. The chain carries TRBV7-9 and TRBJ2-7, with a possible D match to TRBD2 (5 bases). This CDR3 contains 17 residues. Germline CDR1 SEHNR, CDR2 FQNEAQ (reference sequence). The CDR3 nucleotides are TGCGCCAGCAGCCAACCAGCACCGACTCCCCGGGGTCTCGAGCAGTACTTC. Residues: CASSQPAPTPRGLEQYF.

There are many counts of this clonotype. This chain connects TRBV7-9 to TRBJ1-4; 7 bases agree with TRBD1. The CDR3 has 15 residues. The V segment lost 5 bases and the J segment 4 bases; nucleotides outside the gene matches: 7. CDR1 and CDR2 (germline): SEHNR, FQNEAQ (reference sequence). CDR3 sequence reads: CASSPPGQNNEKLFF. CDR3 sequence (DNA): TGTGCCAGCAGCCCGCCGGGACAGAATAATGAAAAACTGTTTTTT.

This chain joins TRBV7-9 and TRBJ1-6; D not certain. Trimming cost V 5 bases and J 4 bases, with 9 bases left between them. Germline CDR1 and CDR2: SEHNR and FQNEAQ (reference sequence). CDR3 length: 14 residues. For the CDR3, the DNA is TGTGCCAGCAGCCAAGAGATATATAATTCACCCCTCCACTTT. Protein sequence: CASSQEIYNSPLHF.

This clonotype was counted between two and nine times. The V gene is TRBV6-5, the J gene TRBJ2-5; D possibly uses TRBD1 or TRBD2 (5 bases each). The CDR3 is made up of 13 amino acids. V lost 11 bases and J lost 1, with 14 bases in between. Germline V lookup: CDR1 MNHEY, CDR2 SVGAGI. In DNA, the CDR3 is TGTGCCGGAAGGGACGACCTCCAAGAGACCCAGTACTTC. Amino acid sequence: CAGRDDLQETQYF.

This clonotype was recorded at least ten times. The chain employs TRBV12-3 or TRBV12-4 and TRBJ2-2, with 7 bases aligning to TRBD1. The CDR3 totals 14 residues. Trimming removed 5 bases from V and 4 bases from J; junction bases left unmatched: 4. The CDR3 reads CASSPTGLTGELFF. CDR3 in DNA: TGTGCCAGCAGTCCGACAGGGCTCACCGGGGAGCTGTTTTTT.

The chain is built from TRBV6-5 and TRBJ2-5, with D unresolved. CDR1 is MNHEY and CDR2 is SVGAGI in the germline V gene. V was cut by 4 bases and J by 2 bases, with 11 bases left in between. The CDR3 contains 14 residues. The CDR3 loop is CASSSFGEQETQYF. The CDR3 nucleotides are TGTGCCAGCAGTTCGTTCGGAGAACAAGAGACCCAGTACTTC.

The chain has TRBV2 and TRBJ2-7; 10 nucleotides align to TRBD2. CDR1 is SNHLY, CDR2 FYNNEI, per germline. With V trimmed by 2 bases and J by 3 bases, 7 bases remained unmatched. The CDR3 covers 16 residues. The CDR3 bases are TGTGCCAGCAGTGAACAAGGACTAGCGGCTCGCTACGAGCAGTACTTC. Amino acid sequence: CASSEQGLAARYEQYF.

This clonotype has at least ten counts. J is TRBJ2-5 and V is TRBV11-2, with 7 positions matching TRBD1. CDR3 length: 13 residues. Trimming removed 10 bases from V and 2 bases from J; junction bases left unmatched: 7. CDR1 is SGHAT and CDR2 is FQNNGV in the germline V gene. CDR3 nucleotide sequence: TGTGCCACGCCGGGCAGGGGGCAAGAGACCCAGTACTTC. As protein: CATPGRGQETQYF.

This clonotype was counted ten times or more. The rearrangement links TRBV2 to TRBJ1-1; 9 bases agree with TRBD1. The CDR3 runs 12 residues. CDR1 SNHLY and CDR2 FYNNEI come from the germline V gene. The junction had 3 bases not matched to a gene; V was cut back by 6 bases and J by 7 bases. Here the CDR3 DNA reads TGTGCCAGCAGGCGACAGGGGGATGAAGCTTTCTTT. As protein: CASRRQGDEAFF.

The rearrangement uses TRBV24-1 and TRBJ1-4, with TRBD1 matching 8 bases. The V gene's germline CDR1 is KGHDR and CDR2 SFDVKD. Trimming removed 10 bases from V and 8 bases from J; junction bases left unmatched: 8. The CDR3 extends over 13 amino acids. For the CDR3, the DNA is TGTGCCACACCACGGACAGGGTACGAAAAACTGTTTTTT. It translates to CATPRTGYEKLFF.

This clonotype was found a few times. The chain recombines TRBV6-1 with TRBJ2-2, with a possible D match to TRBD2 (6 bases). The length of the CDR3 is 15 residues. The V gene's germline CDR1 is MNHNS and CDR2 SASEGT. V gave up 7 bases and J gave up 4 bases, with 16 bases separating them. DNA for the CDR3: TGTGCCAGCAAGGGACTGCCCCCCGGCACCGGGGAGCTGTTTTTT. It codes for CASKGLPPGTGELFF.

The gene calls are TRBV10-3 and TRBJ1-6; 10 bases map to TRBD1. The germline V gene encodes CDR1 ENHRY and CDR2 SYGVKD. V dropped 8 bases and J dropped 5; count of bases not matched to a gene: 0. The CDR3 runs to 13 residues. The CDR3 DNA reads TGTGCCATCGGGACAGGGGATAATTCACCCCTCCACTTT. It is translated as CAIGTGDNSPLHF.

For this clonotype: The germline gene is not matched at one end of the junction; a read error may be the cause. The rearrangement joins TRBV2 to TRBJ1-5; possibly TRBD1 for D (6 bases). Germline V gene lookup returns CDR1 SNHLY and CDR2 FYNNEI. CDR3 length: 14 residues. CDR3 in amino acids: CAISAGASNQPQHF. CDR3 nucleotides: TGTGCCATCAGTGCGGGGGCTAGCAATCAGCCCCAGCATTTT.

This clonotype was detected many times. The chain joins TRBV24-1 to TRBJ1-2; D is unclear. CDR1 and CDR2 from the germline V gene are KGHDR and SFDVKD. Trimming removed 6 bases from V and 5 bases from J, with 12 bases in between. This CDR3 has 13 residues. The CDR3, as DNA: TGTGCCACCAGTCATGACAACGAGTATGGCTACACCTTC. This encodes CATSHDNEYGYTF.

The chain carries TRBV7-9 and TRBJ1-1, with a possible D match to TRBD1 (5 bases). The V end was cut by 3 bases, the J end by 12 bases, with 11 bases between. The CDR3 has 11 residues. CDR1 SEHNR and CDR2 FQNEAQ come from the germline V gene (reference sequence). The chain's CDR3 is CASSLGGEPFF. Written as DNA, the CDR3 is TGTGCCAGCAGCTTGGGGGGGGAGCCTTTCTTT.

Note on this clonotype: An end of the junction does not agree with germline; a read error may underlie this. This sequence joins TRBV5-1 and TRBJ1-2; 9 bases match TRBD1. The V gene's germline CDR1 is SGHRS and CDR2 YFSETQ. CDR3 length: 15 amino acids. CDR3: CAGSPTGGMSYGYTF. In DNA, the CDR3 is TGCGCCGGCAGCCCTACAGGGGGCATGTCCTATGGCTACACCTTC.

The chain recombines TRBV25-1 with TRBJ2-5, with no clear D. This CDR3 has 11 amino acids. Trimming stripped 8 bases from V and 5 bases from J, with 9 bases between. CDR1 and CDR2 from the germline V gene are MGHDK and SYGVNS. Here the CDR3 reads CASHVVETQYF. CDR3 in DNA: TGTGCCAGCCACGTGGTGGAGACCCAGTACTTC.

This clonotype was detected only a few times. The chain carries TRBV7-2 and TRBJ1-2; D ambiguous. The CDR3 is 14 amino acids. V was pared by 5 bases and J by 8 bases, with 18 bases between. CDR1 is SGHTA and CDR2 is FQGNSA in the germline V gene. This chain's CDR3 is CASSPLTSRGGYTF. CDR3 bases: TGTGCCAGCAGCCCCCTGACTTCTCGGGGAGGCTACACCTTC.

The V call is TRBV19, the J call TRBJ1-2; TRBD1 matches at 7 bases. V shed 7 bases, J shed 2 bases, and the junction held 4 bases outside the gene matches. The CDR3 has 13 amino acids. CDR1 and CDR2 (germline): LNHDA, SQIVND (reference sequence). This chain's CDR3 is CASIPDRNYGYTF. As DNA, the CDR3 is TGTGCCAGTATTCCGGACAGGAACTATGGCTACACCTTC.

V usage is TRBV11-2 and J usage is TRBJ2-2; the match to TRBD2 covers 9 bases. In germline, CDR1 is SGHAT, CDR2 FQNNGV. Trimming removed 0 bases from V and 3 bases from J; junction bases left unmatched: 5. The CDR3 consists of 17 residues. This chain's CDR3 is CASSLERGRAYTGELFF. In DNA, the CDR3 is TGTGCCAGCAGCTTAGAGCGCGGGAGGGCCTACACCGGGGAGCTGTTTTTT.

V usage is TRBV6-1 and J usage is TRBJ2-2; D ambiguous. Per the germline V gene, CDR1 is MNHNS and CDR2 is SASEGT. CDR3 size: 15 residues. Trimming shortened V by 5 bases and J by 3 bases, and 13 bases separated the two germline ends. This CDR3 reads CASSPLMGHTGELFF. The DNA of the CDR3 is TGTGCCAGCAGTCCTTTGATGGGCCACACCGGGGAGCTGTTTTTT.

The V gene is TRBV12-3 or TRBV12-4, the J gene TRBJ1-5; D may be TRBD1 (6 bases). Trimming took 5 bases from V and 6 from J, leaving 23 bases between them. The CDR3 consists of 17 residues. The CDR3, as DNA: TGTGCCAGCAGTCCCAAACTCATGGACAGTCTTAGTCAGCCCCAGCATTTT. Translated, it gives CASSPKLMDSLSQPQHF.